The present T cell receptor (beta chain) was sequenced within a study of Graves' ophthalmopathy and Graves' hyperthyroidism. Study details: Stable hyperthyroidism denotes an absence of ophthalmopathy throughout 18 months of follow-up.

RNA transcripts were the template, and TCR beta CDR3 regions were amplified from them. The first-round RT-PCR employed HTBI primers together with the Qiagen OneStep RT-PCR kit. A multiplex PCR was then performed as the second round. TCRdb passed the multiplex PCR reads through MiXCR, listing each CDR3 protein once. The sample contains a few hundred thousand distinct CDR3 sequences, under 45% of which appear only once. This TCR was recovered from an adult man with Graves' hyperthyroidism. The sample taken for sequencing was peripheral blood or thyroid tissue (not recorded which).

The chain's CDR3 is CASSAGLAGEQYF. CDR3 nucleotide sequence: TGTGCCAGCAGCGCCGGACTAGCGGGTGAGCAGTACTTC. This sequence joins TRBV7-9 and TRBJ2-7, with 11 nucleotides matching TRBD2. V gave up 5 bases and J gave up 7 bases; unmatched junction bases: 4. Germline CDR1 and CDR2: SEHNR and FQNEAQ (reference sequence). The CDR3 consists of 13 residues.